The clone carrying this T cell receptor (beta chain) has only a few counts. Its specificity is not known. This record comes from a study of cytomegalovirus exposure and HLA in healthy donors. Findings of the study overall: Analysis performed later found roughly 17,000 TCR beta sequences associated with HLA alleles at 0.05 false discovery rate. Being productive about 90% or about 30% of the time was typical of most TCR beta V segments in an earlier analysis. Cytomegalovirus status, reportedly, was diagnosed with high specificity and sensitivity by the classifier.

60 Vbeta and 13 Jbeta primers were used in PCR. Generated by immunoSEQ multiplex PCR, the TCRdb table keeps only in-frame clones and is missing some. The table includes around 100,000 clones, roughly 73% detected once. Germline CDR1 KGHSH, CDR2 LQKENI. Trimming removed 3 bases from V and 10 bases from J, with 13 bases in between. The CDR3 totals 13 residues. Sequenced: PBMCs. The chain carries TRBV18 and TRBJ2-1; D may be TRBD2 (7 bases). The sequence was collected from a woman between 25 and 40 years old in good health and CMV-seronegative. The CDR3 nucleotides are TGTGCCAGCTCACCCGGACTAGGGGGGGAGCAGTTCTTC. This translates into CASSPGLGGEQFF.